A selection of T cell receptor beta chains follows, all from one sample in a study of T-cell reconstitution after alpha-beta-depleted transplantation in children. TCRdb used MiXCR to reprocess the PCR reads, holding one entry per CDR3 protein. This repertoire shows about 980,000 distinct CDR3 sequences, about 29% found once; its top ten account for about 28%. The sequencing here drew on PBMCs, mostly from graft donor cells, taken 360 days after TCRalphabeta/CD19-depleted stem cell transplant. These receptors all come from a boy under two years old who had a stem cell transplant for SCID, so the T cells may come from the graft donor. Each CDR3 is given with its conserved first and last residue.

J: TRBJ1-6
V: TRBV28
CDR3: CASKTRSSYNSPLHF

J: TRBJ1-1
V: TRBV4-3
CDR3: CASSQDREDSNTEAFF

J: TRBJ2-2
V: TRBV28
CDR3: CASSYTDGPTGELFF

J: TRBJ2-1
V: TRBV4-2
CDR3: CASSQARSSGGAYEQFF

J: TRBJ1-6
V: TRBV5-1
CDR3: CASSPLSLVGYNSPLHF

J: TRBJ1-6
V: TRBV12-3/TRBV12-4
CDR3: CASSRQGAYHSPLHF

J: TRBJ1-2
V: TRBV20-1
CDR3: CSASLAGRGRLGYGYTF

J: TRBJ2-5
V: TRBV20-1
CDR3: CSAGLGLAGLETQYF

J: TRBJ2-1
V: TRBV5-1
CDR3: CASHLPPPTNEQFF

J: TRBJ2-5
V: TRBV5-1
CDR3: CASSLASGGLRQETQYF

J: TRBJ2-1
V: TRBV28
CDR3: CASSYLGAYNEQFF

J: TRBJ1-1
V: TRBV25-1
CDR3: CASSEFPDTEAFF

J: TRBJ2-3
V: TRBV6-5
CDR3: CASSYFDLSTDTQYF

J: TRBJ2-5
V: TRBV4-1
CDR3: CASSQVQRGGLETQYF

J: TRBJ2-2
V: TRBV12-3/TRBV12-4
CDR3: CASSFFSPPGELFF

J: TRBJ1-1
V: TRBV20-1
CDR3: CSASRDRFLTEAFF

J: TRBJ2-3
V: TRBV12-3/TRBV12-4
CDR3: CASWSGGATDTQYF

J: TRBJ1-1
V: TRBV28
CDR3: CASSSGADKGLRNTEAFF

J: TRBJ2-7
V: TRBV20-1
CDR3: CSARHRGPSYEQYF

J: TRBJ1-1
V: TRBV6-1
CDR3: CASTDPATGSHGAEAFF

J: TRBJ2-4
V: TRBV4-1
CDR3: CASSQDDRDKNIQYF

J: TRBJ1-2
V: TRBV29-1
CDR3: CSVDPARGYGYTF

J: TRBJ1-2
V: TRBV6-1
CDR3: CASSEDAVLRGYTF

J: TRBJ2-3
V: TRBV5-6
CDR3: CASSSSGFTDTQYF

J: TRBJ1-3
V: TRBV5-6
CDR3: CASSLFALRGNTIYF

J: TRBJ1-5
V: TRBV28
CDR3: CASSLGGRGHQPQHF

J: TRBJ2-1
V: TRBV20-1
CDR3: CSARDLTSGGAYNEQFF

J: TRBJ1-5
V: TRBV12-3/TRBV12-4
CDR3: CASSLWGAHQPQHF

J: TRBJ2-7
V: TRBV29-1
CDR3: CSVIHLQRGGEEQYF

J: TRBJ2-7
V: TRBV6-2/TRBV6-3
CDR3: CASSYGTGGKYEQYF

J: TRBJ1-2
V: TRBV7-9
CDR3: CASSLSRQGGLYGYTF

J: TRBJ2-7
V: TRBV2
CDR3: CASSDPQGGIGEQYF

J: TRBJ2-4
V: TRBV28
CDR3: CASSFNGIAKNIQYF

J: TRBJ2-7
V: TRBV29-1
CDR3: CSVEDLTGDEQYF

J: TRBJ1-4
V: TRBV5-1
CDR3: CASAIGVREEKLFF

J: TRBJ2-1
V: TRBV11-1
CDR3: CASSPTRGGSWGNEQFF

J: TRBJ2-7
V: TRBV14
CDR3: CASSQDLRSYEQYF

J: TRBJ2-2
V: TRBV12-3/TRBV12-4
CDR3: CASSSDRGLYTGELFF

J: TRBJ2-7
V: TRBV20-1
CDR3: CSARWFGGGGWISSYEQYF

J: TRBJ2-7
V: TRBV6-1
CDR3: CASSPLAGTIEQYF

J: TRBJ1-1
V: TRBV3-1
CDR3: CASSRAAMNTEAFF

J: TRBJ2-1
V: TRBV7-9
CDR3: CASSPPQTSYNEQFF

J: TRBJ2-7
V: TRBV12-3/TRBV12-4
CDR3: CASSLSGSREQYF

J: TRBJ2-7
V: TRBV12-3/TRBV12-4
CDR3: CASSTGGQGLNEQYF

J: TRBJ2-7
V: TRBV11-2
CDR3: CASSWTSGGPEYEQYF